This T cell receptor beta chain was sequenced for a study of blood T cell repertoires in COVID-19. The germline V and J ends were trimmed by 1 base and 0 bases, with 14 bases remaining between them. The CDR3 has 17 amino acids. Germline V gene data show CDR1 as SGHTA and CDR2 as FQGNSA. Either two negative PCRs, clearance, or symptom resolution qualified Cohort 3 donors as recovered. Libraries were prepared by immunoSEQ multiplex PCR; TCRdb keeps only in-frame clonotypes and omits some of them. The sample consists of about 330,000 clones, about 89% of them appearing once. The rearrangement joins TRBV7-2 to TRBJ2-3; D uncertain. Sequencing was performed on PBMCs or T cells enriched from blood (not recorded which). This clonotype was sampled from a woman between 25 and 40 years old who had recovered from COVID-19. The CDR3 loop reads CASSLGFTTPSTDTQYF. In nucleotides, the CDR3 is TGTGCCAGCAGCTTAGGTTTCACGACACCTAGCACAGATACGCAGTATTTT.